The 21 T cell receptor beta chains reported below all come from one sample, sequenced in a study of T cells in Graves' hyperthyroidism and ophthalmopathy. TCR beta CDR3 regions were amplified from RNA transcripts. A first-round RT-PCR of the TCR CDR3 used the HTBI primer set. TCRdb reanalysed the multiplex PCR reads using MiXCR and keeps one entry per CDR3 protein. The sample includes 500,000 to 600,000 distinct CDR3 sequences, over 15% seen only once; the top ten take approximately 20%. What was sequenced was blood. These receptors came from a woman in her late teens or twenties with Graves' hyperthyroidism.

This clonotype appeared many times. The rearrangement joins TRBV18 to TRBJ2-7; D is unclear. The CDR3 has 14 residues. V dropped 3 bases and J dropped 0 bases, with 9 bases sitting between them. Germline V gives CDR1 KGHSH, CDR2 LQKENI. CDR3 DNA: TGTGCCAGCTCACCCCGTCTCAGCTCCTACGAGCAGTACTTC. It translates to CASSPRLSSYEQYF. Drawing the rest from reference TRBV18 and TRBJ2-7, the complete variable domain is NAGVMQNPRHLVRRRGQEARLRCSPMKGHSHVYWYRQLPEEGLKFMVYLQKENIIDESGMPKERFSAEFPKEGPSILRIQQVVRGDSAAYFCASSPRLSSYEQYFGPGTRLTVT.

As DNA, the CDR3 is TGTGCCAGCAGCCGGGACCTAAGGGGGCATGAGCAGTTCTTC. This sequence encodes CASSRDLRGHEQFF. This sequence joins TRBV3-1 and TRBJ2-1, with 7 bases that match TRBD1. Germline assignment: CDR1 LGHDT and CDR2 YNNKEL (reference sequence). V gave up 4 bases and J gave up 8 bases; unmatched junction bases: 8. This CDR3 has 14 amino acids.

This clonotype was counted at least ten times. The CDR3 nucleotides read TGTGCCAGCAGCCCTTACTACGAGACTGAAGCTTTCTTT. Protein product: CASSPYYETEAFF. J is TRBJ1-1 and V is TRBV7-2, with no clear D. Trimming took off 5 bases at V and 5 bases at J, with 12 bases between the two ends. The CDR3 runs to 13 residues. From germline, CDR1 is SGHTA and CDR2 FQGNSA. Full variable domain (rest looked up from reference TRBV7-2 and TRBJ1-1): GAGVSQSPSNKVTEKGKDVELRCDPISGHTALYWYRQSLGQGLEFLIYFQGNSAPDKSGLPSDRFSAERTGGSVSTLTIQRTQQEDSAVYLCASSPYYETEAFFGQGTRLTVV.

Details on this clonotype: A read error is possible here, since a much larger clone lies one base away. V and J are TRBV7-9 and TRBJ1-2; D is ambiguous. Germline V gene sequence: CDR1 SEHNR, CDR2 FQNEAQ (reference sequence). There are 13 residues in the CDR3. The V end was cut by 1 base, the J end by 8 bases, with 11 bases between. This CDR3 reads CASSLGWYRGYTF. The CDR3 DNA follows: TGTGCCAGCAGCTTAGGGTGGTATCGCGGCTACACCTTC.

This chain joins TRBV12-3 or TRBV12-4 and TRBJ2-2; possible D gene TRBD1, 6 bases. Trimming took off 6 bases at V and 4 bases at J, with 12 bases between the two ends. This CDR3 spans 14 amino acids. The DNA of the CDR3 is TGTGCCAGCAGAAACGACAGGACCACCGGGGAGCTGTTTTTT. This encodes CASRNDRTTGELFF.

The V gene is TRBV20-1, the J gene TRBJ2-3; 10 nucleotides agree with TRBD2. J lost 7 bases, V lost 6 bases, and 13 bases had no gene match. Germline V lookup: CDR1 DFQATT, CDR2 SNEGSKA (reference sequence). The CDR3 totals 15 residues. The CDR3 reads CSAAPQRGGVNTQYF. The CDR3 region has the DNA TGCAGTGCCGCTCCCCAGCGGGGGGGGGTAAATACGCAGTATTTT.

This clonotype was counted a single time. The rearrangement joins TRBV6-1 to TRBJ2-1; D gene ambiguous. Trimming took 1 base from V and 8 from J, leaving 12 bases between them. The CDR3 is 14 amino acids. CDR1 is MNHNS and CDR2 is SASEGT in the germline V gene. DNA for the CDR3: TGTGCCAGCAGTGAAGGGGTAGCATCCGATGAGCAGTTCTTC. Translation gives CASSEGVASDEQFF.

The CDR3 here is CASRGDRYSNQPQHF. CDR3 nucleotides: TGTGCCAGCAGGGGGGACAGGTATAGCAATCAGCCCCAGCATTTT. The chain is built from TRBV2 and TRBJ1-5; 8 bases fit TRBD1. Germline values: CDR1 SNHLY, CDR2 FYNNEI. The CDR3 has 15 amino acids. Unmatched junction bases numbered 4, after V lost 6 bases and J lost 0 bases.

This clonotype was seen at least ten times. The rearrangement uses TRBV11-3 and TRBJ2-5, with unresolved D. Trimming pared 7 bases from V and 9 bases from J, leaving 9 bases between. The CDR3 totals 10 residues. Germline CDR1 reads SGHNT; CDR2 reads YENEEA. CDR3 sequence: CASKTAPQYF. The CDR3 coding sequence is TGTGCCAGCAAAACAGCCCCCCAGTACTTC.

This clonotype has ten or more counts. The chain links TRBV5-1 to TRBJ1-1; the match to TRBD1 covers 7 bases. This CDR3 is built from 14 residues. The V gene's germline CDR1 is SGHRS and CDR2 YFSETQ. J was trimmed by 0 bases and V by 1 base; bases with no gene match: 0. CDR3 nucleotide sequence: TGCGCCAGCAGCTTGACAGGGGTGAACACTGAAGCTTTCTTT. It yields the protein CASSLTGVNTEAFF.

The chain combines TRBV2 with TRBJ1-2; 7 bases are a match to TRBD1. Germline loops: CDR1 SNHLY, CDR2 FYNNEI. The ends lost 4 bases at V and 6 bases at J; junction bases unmatched: 5. The CDR3 contains 13 residues. CDR3 amino acids: CASSGKGTDGYTF. DNA for the CDR3: TGTGCCAGCAGTGGGAAAGGGACAGATGGCTACACCTTC.

About this clonotype itself: A clone one base away is much larger, so this may be a read error. J is TRBJ1-6 and V is TRBV6-1; 7 positions agree with TRBD1. Germline CDR1 MNHNS, CDR2 SASEGT. The CDR3 has 19 amino acids. CDR3 bases: TGTACCAGCAGTAAATCCGGGACAGTGACGAGCTCCTATAATTCACCCCTCCACTTT. Its protein is CTSSKSGTVTSSYNSPLHF.

This clonotype was seen a handful of times. CDR3 nucleotide sequence: TGCGCCAGCAGCTTCAGTCTCCTCGCGCGCGCGGGGTACTACGAGCAGTACTTC. This codes for CASSFSLLARAGYYEQYF. The chain employs TRBV5-1 and TRBJ2-7; D perhaps matches TRBD2 (6 bases). The CDR3 is 18 residues long. Deletions cut 2 bases from V and 3 bases from J, with 24 bases between. Germline assignment: CDR1 SGHRS and CDR2 YFSETQ.

This clonotype occurred many times. This sequence joins TRBV12-3 or TRBV12-4 and TRBJ2-5; a weak D match, TRBD1 (5 bases). CDR3 length: 12 amino acids. The V and J ends lost 5 bases and 4 bases respectively, with 8 bases between them. The CDR3 DNA follows: TGTGCCAGCAGTGACAGAATAGAGACCCAGTACTTC. Its protein product is CASSDRIETQYF.

In its sample, this clonotype was seen a few times. This chain links TRBV7-9 with TRBJ2-7; D is unclear. The CDR3 runs to 11 residues. In germline, CDR1 is SEHNR, CDR2 FQNEAQ (reference sequence). V was pared by 4 bases and J by 6 bases, with 7 bases between. CDR3: CASSSEAEQYF. CDR3 in DNA: TGTGCCAGCAGCTCCGAGGCCGAGCAGTACTTC.

This rearrangement joins TRBV3-1 to TRBJ2-7, with D perhaps being TRBD1 or TRBD2 (5 bases each). Germline CDR1 is LGHDT and CDR2 is YNNKEL (reference sequence). This CDR3 is 14 amino acids long. The V and J ends lost 5 bases and 12 bases respectively, with 23 bases between them. The CDR3 sequence is CASSAPTRDGKLYF. Here the CDR3 DNA reads TGTGCCAGCAGCGCCCCTACCCGGGACGGAAAGCTGTACTTC.

V usage is TRBV9 and J usage is TRBJ1-6; TRBD1 matches 11 bases. The V gene's germline CDR1 is SGDLS and CDR2 YYNGEE. CDR3 length: 16 amino acids. V shed 3 bases, J shed 4 bases, and the junction held 3 bases outside the gene matches. CDR3 region: CASSAGQGAYNSPLHF. The CDR3 DNA is TGTGCCAGCAGCGCCGGACAGGGGGCTTATAATTCACCCCTCCACTTT.

This clonotype was observed once. The junction shows a germline mismatch at one end, possibly a read error. The V call is TRBV13, the J call TRBJ1-2, with D possibly matching TRBD1 (6 bases). The length of the CDR3 is 15 residues. Germline V gene lookup returns CDR1 PRHDT and CDR2 FYEKMQ (reference sequence). CDR3 coding DNA: TGTGTCAGCAGCCCCGAGGGGGGGGTAAGGTATGGCTACACCTTC. Translated: CVSSPEGGVRYGYTF. The full variable domain, rest sourced from reference TRBV13 and TRBJ1-2, is AAGVIQSPRHLIKEKRETATLKCYPIPRHDTVYWYQQGPGQDPQFLISFYEKMQSDKGSIPDRFSAQQFSDYHSELNMSSLELGDSALYFCVSSPEGGVRYGYTFGSGTRLTVV.

A note on this clonotype: A much larger clonotype is one base distant, so this may be a read error. The chain is built from TRBV12-3 or TRBV12-4 and TRBJ2-5; D gene uncertain. The CDR3 is 14 residues long. CDR3 in amino acids: CASSSESFQETQHF. In nucleotides, the CDR3 is TGTGCCAGCAGCTCCGAAAGCTTCCAAGAGACCCAGCACTTC.

This clonotype was observed a handful of times. The V and J genes are TRBV5-1 and TRBJ2-7; 8 positions agree with TRBD1. CDR3 size: 15 residues. Trimming at V came to 0 bases and at J to 5 bases, leaving 7 bases not matched to a gene. Germline CDR1 and CDR2: SGHRS and YFSETQ. The CDR3 reads CASSLVRGQAHEQYF. The CDR3 DNA reads as TGCGCCAGCAGCTTGGTTAGGGGACAGGCGCACGAGCAGTACTTC.

This clonotype was observed at least ten times. The rearrangement uses TRBV16 and TRBJ1-1; no clear D gene. This CDR3 comprises 13 residues. The V and J ends lost 6 bases and 4 bases respectively, with 12 bases between them. Per the germline V gene, CDR1 is KGHSY and CDR2 is FQNENV. In DNA, the CDR3 is TGTGCCAGCAGTCAGGACTTCGGCACTGAAGCTTTCTTT. Its translation is CASSQDFGTEAFF.